Reported below is one T cell receptor beta chain. Its cognate antigen is unknown. The sample comes from a study of CD8+ T cells in alopecia areata. Turning to the study itself: Treatment comprised oral tofacitinib, 5 to 10 mg twice daily, in treated patients. Study outcomes and limitations: Higher clonality than in normal scalp was seen in lesional scalp, especially alopecia totalis/universalis.

Following extraction, RNA underwent reverse transcription to cDNA, which served as the sequencing template. Only in-frame clones appear in the TCRdb table, and some are missing; sequencing was by immunoSEQ multiplex PCR. The repertoire consists of about 150,000 clones, with under 60% occurring once and the leading ten covering 15% to 20%. Isolation of CD4+ and CD8+ T cells from PBMCs was achieved by sorting. Per germline, CDR1 MGHDK and CDR2 SYGVNS. This CDR3 region has 10 residues. V lost 3 bases and J 7 bases, leaving 4 bases between the germline ends. This chain joins TRBV25-1 and TRBJ2-7; D is unresolved. The material sequenced was CD8+ T cells sorted from blood, taken at week 0. The sequence was obtained from a human donor with alopecia areata. CDR3 loop: CASSEREQYF. The CDR3 bases are TGTGCCAGCAGTGAGAGGGAGCAGTACTTC.